What follows are 14 T cell receptor beta chains derived from one specimen sequenced in a study of T cells in Graves' hyperthyroidism and ophthalmopathy. Amplified regions were TCR beta CDR3 sequences from RNA transcripts. HTBI primers were the set used in a first-round RT-PCR of the TCR CDR3. TCRdb called the multiplex PCR reads again in MiXCR, with one record for every CDR3 protein. Of some 620,000 distinct CDR3 sequences in the sample, around 15% were seen once. The sequenced sample consisted of blood. These receptors were taken from a woman aged 25 to 39 with Graves' hyperthyroidism.

This CDR3 is CASSSGTGLFF. In DNA form, the CDR3 reads TGTGCCAGTAGTAGTGGGACTGGGCTGTTTTTT. The chain carries TRBV19 and TRBJ2-2; D possibly corresponds to TRBD2 (6 bases). The germline gives CDR1 LNHDA, CDR2 SQIVND (reference sequence). V dropped 4 bases and J dropped 13 bases, with 10 bases sitting between them. The CDR3 length is 11 residues.

This clonotype was seen repeatedly, ten times or more. The chain joins TRBV6-2 or TRBV6-3 to TRBJ2-7; D is possibly TRBD2 (5 bases). V was shortened by 7 bases and J by 5 bases, with 15 bases between the two germline ends. This CDR3 comprises 13 residues. The germline CDR1 and CDR2 sequences are MNHEY and SVGEGT. This chain's CDR3 is CASTLLGLNEQYF. DNA of the CDR3: TGTGCCAGCACTCTACTCGGACTTAACGAGCAGTACTTC.

The rearrangement joins TRBV28 to TRBJ2-7; possibly TRBD1 or TRBD2 for D (6 bases each). The V end lost 5 bases, the J end lost 3 bases, and 17 bases lay between the germline ends. The germline CDR1 and CDR2 sequences are MDHEN and SYDVKM. The CDR3 contains 15 residues. The CDR3 reads CASSPPGGTNYEQYF. The CDR3 nucleotides are TGTGCCAGCAGTCCCCCGGGCGGGACAAACTACGAGCAGTACTTC. The full variable domain, with the rest looked up from reference TRBV28 and TRBJ2-7, is DVKVTQSSRYLVKRTGEKVFLECVQDMDHENMFWYRQDPGLGLRLIYFSYDVKMKEKGDIPEGYSVSREKKERFSLILESASTNQTSMYLCASSPPGGTNYEQYFGPGTRLTVT.

The table lists this clonotype with a few counts. V usage is TRBV6-2 or TRBV6-3 and J usage is TRBJ2-1; D may correspond to TRBD1 or TRBD2 (5 bases each). Trimming cost V 0 bases and J 7 bases, with 19 bases left between them. This CDR3 contains 17 residues. CDR1 is MNHEY and CDR2 is SVGEGT in the germline V gene. The CDR3 loop is CASSYSIYTRGVNEQFF. CDR3 DNA: TGTGCCAGCAGTTACTCGATTTATACTAGAGGGGTTAATGAGCAGTTCTTC.

This clonotype has only a few counts. The chain has TRBV29-1 and TRBJ2-7; perhaps TRBD1 as D (6 bases). The length of the CDR3 is 13 residues. The V gene lost 1 base and the J gene lost 4 bases, with 11 bases spanning the gap. Germline loops: CDR1 SQVTM, CDR2 ANQGSEA. CDR3 in amino acids: CSVEGGRGYEQYF. CDR3 nucleotide sequence: TGCAGCGTTGAAGGGGGCAGGGGATACGAGCAGTACTTC.

V and J are TRBV2 and TRBJ2-3, with 10 bases lining up with TRBD2. V shed 2 bases, J shed 4 bases, and the junction held 3 bases outside the gene matches. Germline loops: CDR1 SNHLY, CDR2 FYNNEI. The CDR3 totals 15 residues. The CDR3 sequence: CASSEMGLASDTQYF. CDR3 DNA: TGTGCCAGCAGTGAAATGGGACTAGCGTCAGATACGCAGTATTTT.

A few counts support this clonotype. The chain recombines TRBV13 with TRBJ2-3; no clear D. Judging by the DNA end, TRBJ1-5 fits better; the J call may be wrong. From germline, CDR1 is PRHDT and CDR2 FYEKMQ (reference sequence). CDR3 length: 14 residues. DNA for the CDR3: TGTGCCAGCAGCGGCCAGCGGGAGATAGATACGCAGCATTTT. It yields the protein CASSGQREIDTQHF.

This clonotype appeared many times. V is TRBV9 and J is TRBJ2-3, with D tentatively TRBD2 (5 bases). Trimming cost V 1 base and J 5 bases, with 8 bases left between them. The germline CDR1 and CDR2 sequences are SGDLS and YYNGEE. The CDR3 runs 13 residues. The chain's CDR3 is CASSVQGGDTQYF. CDR3 nucleotide sequence: TGTGCCAGCAGCGTACAAGGAGGAGATACGCAGTATTTT. Variable domain in full (rest from reference TRBV9 and TRBJ2-3): DSGVTQTPKHLITATGQRVTLRCSPRSGDLSVYWYQQSLDQGLQFLIQYYNGEERAKGNILERFSAQQFPDLHSELNLSSLELGDSALYFCASSVQGGDTQYFGPGTRLTVL.

The sample holds many counts of this clonotype. Germline is not matched at one junction end, which may reflect a read error. The rearrangement uses TRBV28 and TRBJ1-1, with 7 positions matching TRBD1. This CDR3 has 18 residues. Germline-derived CDR1 and CDR2 are MDHEN and SYDVKM. Written as DNA, the CDR3 is TGTGCCACCCAACGAGTTAAACAGGGGAGGCCGCAGAACGCTGAAGCTTTCTTT. This sequence encodes CATQRVKQGRPQNAEAFF. The complete variable domain, with remaining parts taken from reference TRBV28 and TRBJ1-1, reads DVKVTQSSRYLVKRTGEKVFLECVQDMDHENMFWYRQDPGLGLRLIYFSYDVKMKEKGDIPEGYSVSREKKERFSLILESASTNQTSMYLCATQRVKQGRPQNAEAFFGQGTRLTVV.

This clonotype was counted only a few times. V usage is TRBV7-9 and J usage is TRBJ2-5, with D possibly called TRBD1 or TRBD2 (5 bases each). The CDR3 has 14 amino acids. The germline CDR1 and CDR2 sequences are SEHNR and FQNEAQ (reference sequence). Deletions cut 2 bases from V and 6 bases from J, with 13 bases between. The CDR3: CASSLMTGAQTQYF. DNA for the CDR3: TGTGCCAGCAGCTTAATGACCGGGGCTCAGACCCAGTACTTC.

This rearrangement joins TRBV5-1 to TRBJ2-3; 8 bases are a match to TRBD2. V was pared by 5 bases and J by 6 bases, with 11 bases of the junction left unmatched. This CDR3 comprises 15 residues. Germline V gene lookup returns CDR1 SGHRS and CDR2 YFSETQ. CDR3 in DNA: TGCGCCAGCAGTCGATCCCAAGCGGGAGTGGATACGCAGTATTTT. Amino acids: CASSRSQAGVDTQYF.

The chain couples TRBV6-2 or TRBV6-3 to TRBJ2-2; D remains unclear. CDR1 and CDR2 (germline): MNHEY, SVGEGT. V shed 10 bases and J shed 8 bases, with 14 bases lying between them. CDR3 length: 12 amino acids. This CDR3 reads CATWSAAGELFF. CDR3 coding DNA: TGTGCCACCTGGTCCGCGGCGGGGGAGCTGTTTTTT.

The rearrangement joins TRBV9 to TRBJ1-4, with D perhaps TRBD1 (5 bases). The CDR3 length is 18 residues. The V end lost 3 bases, the J end lost 0 bases, and 18 bases lay between the germline ends. Germline CDR1 SGDLS, CDR2 YYNGEE. CDR3 residues: CASSESRGSFSTNEKLFF. The DNA of the CDR3 is TGTGCCAGCAGCGAAAGTAGGGGAAGCTTCTCAACTAATGAAAAACTGTTTTTT.

This chain uses TRBV5-5 with TRBJ2-3; D is unclear. Trimming cost V 6 bases and J 8 bases, with 13 bases left between them. Per germline, CDR1 SGHKS and CDR2 YYEKEE (reference sequence). The CDR3 covers 12 residues. CDR3 nucleotides: TGTGCCAGCATCCACTCCGCCTTTACGCAGTATTTT. Translation: CASIHSAFTQYF.